This T cell receptor (beta chain) was sequenced in a study of cytomegalovirus exposure and HLA in healthy donors. This donor had no CMV serostatus on record. This clone was seen a few times. No antigen is known for it. Study-wide results and limits: TCR beta sequences reportedly predicted the HLA-A and HLA-B alleles of most subjects accurately. The only immune exposure information that was available was CMV serostatus.

Researchers ran the PCR with 60 Vbeta and 13 Jbeta primers. The assay was immunoSEQ multiplex PCR, and TCRdb's table has in-frame clones only and misses some. Among some 130,000 clones listed, over 50% were seen once. The sequence was obtained from a human donor in good health. Specimen: PBMCs.

The CDR3 reads CASSDSRGNSPLHF. CDR3 nucleotides: TGTGCCAGCAGTGACTCGAGAGGGAATTCACCCCTCCACTTT. The chain employs TRBV6-4 and TRBJ1-6; no firm D call. V gave up 0 bases and J gave up 7 bases, with 7 bases separating them. The germline gives CDR1 MRHNA, CDR2 SNTAGT. The CDR3 is 14 residues long.